This T cell receptor (beta chain) was retrieved from a study of T cell clonotyping in hematopoietic cell transplantation. Notes on the study in general: At the given depth, recipient repertoires were over 97% de novo clonotypes. Pathologically expanded recipient clonotypes increased progressively from day 30 to day 180 as diversity fell.

This clone was counted only a few times. The target antigen is unknown. Using immunoSEQ multiplex PCR, the repertoire was profiled, and TCRdb retains in-frame clones only, with some absent. The repertoire has over 8,000 clones, around 79% of them found once; the top ten carry approximately 43%. Sample: peripheral blood mononuclear cells, taken 180 days after allogeneic stem cell transplant. This clonotype originated in a female patient in her fifties or sixties who had an allogeneic stem cell transplant from a related donor, so the T cells may come from the graft donor. Some clones in this sample may be carry-over from other donors' samples.

CDR3 sequence: CASSSVGNQPQHF. The CDR3 region has the DNA TGTGCCAGCAGCTCAGTGGGGAATCAGCCCCAGCATTTT. This chain connects TRBV7-2 to TRBJ1-5; no clear D. V was shortened by 4 bases and J by 4 bases, with 8 bases between the two germline ends. Germline assignment: CDR1 SGHTA and CDR2 FQGNSA. CDR3 length: 13 amino acids.